This TCR beta chain was sequenced during a study of T cell responses to AZD1222 COVID-19 vaccine (dated by TCRdb to about 2021). Study-level background: AZD1222 recipients whose second dose came at about 4 weeks and those whose second dose came at about 12 weeks were combined into one group, since spike-specific TCR depth and breadth did not differ between the two schedules. A total of more than 230 trial participants underwent TCR sequencing, of whom approximately 200 had received two doses of AZD1222 and about 25 had received two doses of the MenACWY control vaccine. Trial participants were enrolled by age into subgroups of 18-55, 56-69 and 70-plus years, and roughly 150, 30 and 60 TCR-sequenced participants, respectively, were included in these subgroups.

In the paper's terms, the time point label means: baseline before first vaccination. Samples from vaccinated people were obtained from the UK trials COV001 and COV002, which included a single-blind randomized controlled phase 2/3 trial of AZD1222 (ChAdOx1 nCoV-19) in healthy adults. Trial participant PBMC samples were collected at day 0 and day 28 after the second dose for TCRbeta chain sequencing. The CDR3 regions of human TCRbeta chains were subjected to immunosequencing. Processing in the source paper ran as follows. TCRs in the repertoires were compared against a reference library of SARS-CoV-2-specific TCRs that had been generated with the MIRA antigen-specificity platform. Breadth was defined as the fraction of unique TCRs that were SARS-CoV-2-associated, and depth was defined as the fraction of total T cells that were SARS-CoV-2-associated. Each spike-specific TCR was assigned to its reactive spike region and to a CD4 or CD8 class using the MIRA data. Log10-transformed breadth and depth values were compared by one-way ANOVA with Sidak's multiple comparisons tests. TCRdb holds this immuneACCESS table with in-frame rearrangements only. Some clones are missing; in checked studies, unresolved V genes explain under half, and the rest has no known cause. V, J and clone size derive from that table, while D and trimming were established from the DNA sequence. Within this sample are some 110,000 clones, with over 90% of them counted one time only. The ten most abundant clones make up less than 5% of the sample.

With respect to this clone: The antigen it recognizes is unknown. Base qualities were left out, and no much larger clone turns up one base away.

The investigation overall reported the following: Most participants were white British and females outnumbered males, and the authors suggested that clonal diversity may have been underestimated. Reportedly, almost half of the unique spike-specific TCRs recognized epitopes lying outside the regions that are mutated in the B.1.351 and B.1.1.7 variants. Conclusions about previously exposed vaccinees are limited because only six or seven AZD1222 recipients were SARS-CoV-2 seropositive at baseline. The vaccine-associated CD4 TCRs covered the entire spike protein, and the dominant responses fell in regions 160-218 and 743-854. Because no day 14 peak-response samples were available, repertoires were characterized only after the peak T cell response. In the small 56-69-year group, the increase in depth fell short of significance, most likely because of low power. A significant rise in spike-specific TCR breadth and depth was observed after two AZD1222 doses relative to day 0 and relative to MenACWY recipients.

Cut back by 0 bases and 7 bases, the V and J ends lie 16 bases apart. Counted from cysteine to phenylalanine, this CDR3 has 16 amino acids. CDR3 DNA is the only sequence kept; it has 48 bases, read in frame from the first base. Looking up the germline V gene (reference sequence) yields CDR1 GTSNPN and CDR2 SVGIG. Recombination linked TRBV30 to TRBJ1-6; the D gene is perhaps TRBD1, from 6 matching bases. The sequenced sample was peripheral blood, obtained on day 0 of AZD1222 vaccination. This sequence originates from an adult in good health. CDR3 loop: CAWSVAGGARNSPLHF. The DNA sequence follows: TGTGCCTGGAGTGTGGCTGGGGGGGCAAGAAATTCACCCCTCCACTTT.